Each of the 5 T cell receptor beta chains below was sequenced from the same sample in a study of regulatory T cells in long-lasting Graves disease. Time point: newly diagnosed GD, antithyroid drugs for less than 3 months. RNA from PBMCs was the source of the TCR library. Construction of TCR beta libraries relied on iRepertoire HTBI primers and on Arm-PCR targeting CDR3 regions. TCRdb re-analysed the multiplex PCR reads in MiXCR, keeping a single row per CDR3 protein. This sample yields some 450,000 distinct CDR3 sequences, of which around 17% are seen a single time; around 10% belongs to the top ten. These data were likewise used in another study, on T cells in Graves' hyperthyroidism and ophthalmopathy.

This specimen consisted of peripheral blood mononuclear cells (PBMCs), obtained at new diagnosis, from a patient treated with antithyroid drugs. These receptors were taken from a woman in her 30s with Graves disease.

This clonotype was counted ten times or more. V and J are TRBV3-1 and TRBJ2-2; D remains unclear. Germline CDR1 LGHDT, CDR2 YNNKEL (reference sequence). The CDR3 loop spans 12 amino acids. Trimming stripped 9 bases from V and 6 bases from J, with 11 bases between. The CDR3 loop is CASPNTAGELFF. As DNA, the CDR3 is TGTGCCAGTCCCAATACGGCCGGGGAGCTGTTTTTT.

There are a few counts of this clonotype. The V gene is TRBV29-1, the J gene TRBJ2-3, with 7 bases identical to TRBD1. This CDR3 region has 15 residues. Trimming removed 7 bases from V and 0 bases from J; junction bases left unmatched: 10. Germline CDR1 is SQVTM and CDR2 is ANQGSEA. The CDR3 sequence is CSANPGTDSTDTQYF. CDR3 nucleotide sequence: TGCAGCGCCAACCCCGGGACAGATAGCACAGATACGCAGTATTTT.

This clonotype has a count of ten or more. The V call is TRBV2, the J call TRBJ2-5; D may be TRBD2 (5 bases). The CDR3 consists of 14 residues. V was clipped by 7 bases and J by 2 bases, with 14 bases between them. Per germline, CDR1 SNHLY and CDR2 FYNNEI. The CDR3, as DNA: TGTGCCAGCATGTGGTCGTCGGGGCAAGAGACCCAGTACTTC. It translates to CASMWSSGQETQYF.

This clonotype was detected ten times or more. This sequence joins TRBV28 and TRBJ1-1; D is ambiguous. The CDR3 is made up of 11 amino acids. Germline CDR1 and CDR2: MDHEN and SYDVKM. Between the trimmed V and J ends, which lost 10 bases and 1 base, there was a span of 7 bases. The CDR3 nucleotides are TGTGCCATCTTACGGAACACTGAAGCTTTCTTT. Translated, it gives CAILRNTEAFF.

This clonotype was picked up many times. The chain combines TRBV7-2 with TRBJ2-1; no reliable D call. Germline V CDR1 and CDR2: SGHTA, FQGNSA. The V and J ends lost 5 bases and 5 bases respectively, with 7 bases between them. The CDR3 spans 12 residues. CDR3 nucleotides: TGTGCCAGCAGCCGGATACACAATGAGCAGTTCTTC. Protein product: CASSRIHNEQFF.